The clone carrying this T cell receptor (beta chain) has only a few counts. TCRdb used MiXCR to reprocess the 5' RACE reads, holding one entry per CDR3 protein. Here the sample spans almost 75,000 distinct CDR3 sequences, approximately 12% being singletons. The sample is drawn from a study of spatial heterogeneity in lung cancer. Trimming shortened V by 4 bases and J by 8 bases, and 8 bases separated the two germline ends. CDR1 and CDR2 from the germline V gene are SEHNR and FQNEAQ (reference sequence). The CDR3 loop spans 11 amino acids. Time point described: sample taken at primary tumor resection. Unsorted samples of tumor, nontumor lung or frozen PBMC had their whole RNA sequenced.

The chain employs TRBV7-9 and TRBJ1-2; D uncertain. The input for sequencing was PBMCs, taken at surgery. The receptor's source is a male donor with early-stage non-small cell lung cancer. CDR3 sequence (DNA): TGTGCCAGCAGCTCCGTGGAGGGCTACACCTTC. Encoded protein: CASSSVEGYTF.